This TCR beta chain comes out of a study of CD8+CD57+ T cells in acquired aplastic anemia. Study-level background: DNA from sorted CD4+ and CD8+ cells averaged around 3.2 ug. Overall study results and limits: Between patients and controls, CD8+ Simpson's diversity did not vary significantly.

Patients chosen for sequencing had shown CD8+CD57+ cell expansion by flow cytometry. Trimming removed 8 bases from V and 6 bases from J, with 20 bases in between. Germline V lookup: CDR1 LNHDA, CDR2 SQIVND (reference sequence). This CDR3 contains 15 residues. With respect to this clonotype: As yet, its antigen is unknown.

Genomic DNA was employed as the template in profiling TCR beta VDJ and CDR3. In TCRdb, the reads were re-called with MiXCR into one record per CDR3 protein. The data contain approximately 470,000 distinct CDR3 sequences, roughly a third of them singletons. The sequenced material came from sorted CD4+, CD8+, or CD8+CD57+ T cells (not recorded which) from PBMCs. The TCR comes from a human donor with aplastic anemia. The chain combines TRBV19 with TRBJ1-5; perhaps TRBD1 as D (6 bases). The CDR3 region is CASAGAGTTSQPQHF. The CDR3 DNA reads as TGTGCCAGTGCAGGGGCGGGTACCACGAGTCAGCCCCAGCATTTT.